This T cell receptor (beta chain) was identified during a study of blood T cell repertoires in COVID-19. At the level of the study: The study drew acute and convalescent COVID-19 samples from the United States, Italy and Spain. The cDNA or gDNA used as material had been derived from T cells, B-cell-depleted T cells, or PBMCs.

Original analysis: Nucleated cell number was recorded as an estimate derived from reference gene primer amplification. The repertoire was sequenced with immunoSEQ multiplex PCR; TCRdb's copy has only in-frame clones and lacks some. That table is the source of V, J and clone size, and D and trimming were worked out from the DNA. Here the sample spans over 200,000 clones, 83% being singletons. The germline CDR1 and CDR2 sequences are KGHDR and SFDVKD. With 5 bases removed from V and 5 bases from J, the gap between germline ends came to 24 bases. The CDR3 covers 19 residues. This sequence joins TRBV24-1 and TRBJ1-6; tentative D call: TRBD1 (5 bases). This TCR derives from a woman in her thirties or forties with active or convalescent COVID-19. The sample consisted of peripheral blood. CDR3 residues: CATSGTRTWYPINNSPLHF. CDR3 in DNA: TGTGCCACCAGTGGGACGAGGACATGGTACCCTATTAATAATTCACCCCTCCACTTT.